This T cell receptor (beta chain) was identified in a study of PD-1 blockade in classical Hodgkin lymphoma. Looking at the study overall: Patients had nivolumab dosed at 3 mg/kg, delivered intravenously every 2 weeks.

In the case of this clone: Its target is unknown.

General study points: Diversity similar to that of newly diagnosed patients was seen at baseline in complete responders. Exclusion was the outcome for patients who began nivolumab under 1 year after ASCT. There remain no defined causes for the repertoire differences, which possibly reflect disease activity or prior therapy.

Described time point: cycle 4 day 1 (C4D1), after six to seven weeks of nivolumab. All trial patients relapsed after autologous stem cell transplantation. TCRdb's copy holds only in-frame clones and misses some; the assay was immunoSEQ multiplex PCR. In the table there are about 9,700 clones, 80% to 85% of which are singletons. This receptor was obtained from a human donor with classical Hodgkin lymphoma. The sequencing used peripheral blood mononuclear cells (PBMCs), collected before the fourth cycle of nivolumab.

In DNA form, the CDR3 reads TGTGCCACCAGCCCCCCCGGGCCGGTGGGCAATGAGCAGTTCTTC. Protein product: CATSPPGPVGNEQFF. This chain joins TRBV15 and TRBJ2-1; D gene uncertain. Germline CDR1 is LNHNV and CDR2 is YYDKDF (reference sequence). The V end was cut by 5 bases, the J end by 6 bases, with 17 bases between. This CDR3 contains 15 residues. The whole variable domain, remainder taken from reference TRBV15 and TRBJ2-1, is DAMVIQNPRYQVTQFGKPVTLSCSQTLNHNVMYWYQQKSSQAPKLLFHYYDKDFNNEADTPDNFQSRRPNTSFCFLDIRSPGLGDTAMYLCATSPPGPVGNEQFFGPGTRLTVL.